This T cell receptor (beta chain) emerged from a study of blood T cell repertoires in COVID-19. Study information: Both acute and convalescent COVID-19 samples were obtained from the United States, Italy and Spain. In each case, the material was cDNA or gDNA derived from T cells, B-cell-depleted T cells, or PBMCs.

Trimming stripped 0 bases from V and 3 bases from J, with 14 bases between. The CDR3 totals 16 residues. From germline, CDR1 is SGHDT and CDR2 YYEEEE. Original data processing: From reference gene primer amplification, estimates of nucleated cell counts were derived. Profiled with immunoSEQ multiplex PCR; TCRdb holds only in-frame clones, not every one. V, J and clone size derive from that table, while D and trimming were established from the DNA sequence. The repertoire consists of around 110,000 clones, with around 78% occurring once and the leading ten covering about 2.2%. The sample taken for sequencing was peripheral blood. This TCR derives from a young man with acute or convalescent COVID-19. This chain links TRBV5-6 with TRBJ2-3, with no clear D. The CDR3 reads CASSLASDFLTDTQYF. The CDR3 coding sequence is TGTGCCAGCAGCTTGGCCAGCGATTTCCTGACAGATACGCAGTATTTT.